This TCR beta chain was captured by sequencing in a study of PD-L1 blockade in urothelial cancer. In the study overall: Atezolizumab at 1,200 mg intravenously every 3 weeks was started by patients in about 2014. At 6 weeks and at 3 weeks (second dose) after treatment start, blood was analyzed.

Trimming took off 5 bases at V and 4 bases at J, with 14 bases between the two ends. Germline CDR1 reads SNHLY; CDR2 reads FYNNEI. CDR3 length equals 15 residues. The method was immunoSEQ multiplex PCR; TCRdb's version includes in-frame clones alone and lacks a portion of them. The sample lists approximately 52,000 clones, approximately 80% occurring once. The sample here was PBMCs, taken around atezolizumab (anti-PD-L1) treatment. This receptor was obtained from a man in his 70s with urothelial cancer. V is TRBV2 and J is TRBJ2-2; D is uncertain. CDR3 protein: CASSLRSYSTGELFF. The DNA for the CDR3 is TGTGCCAGCAGTCTGAGGTCCTATTCCACCGGGGAGCTGTTTTTT.